A selection of T cell receptor beta chains follows, all from one sample in a study of blood T cell repertoires in COVID-19. TCRdb's copy holds only in-frame clones and misses some; the assay was immunoSEQ multiplex PCR. Of approximately 470,000 clones listed, approximately 86% are singletons. Sequenced material: PBMCs or T cells enriched from blood (not recorded which). Every receptor here comes from a woman in her late teens or twenties who had recovered from COVID-19. Both conserved end residues are part of each CDR3. D genes are given only for firm matches. The size of a clone is reported for some rows only, either as once, few or many, or as a class for expanded clones.

clone size,V gene,D gene,J gene,CDR3 DNA,CDR3 protein
-,TRBV5-8,-,TRBJ2-1,TGTGCCAGCAGCGACTACAGGGCTCTCAATGAGCAGTTCTTC,CASSDYRALNEQFF
few,TRBV5-1,-,TRBJ1-1,TGCGCCAGCAGCTTGGAGGCGGACACTGAAGCTTTCTTT,CASSLEADTEAFF
-,TRBV5-6,TRBD1,TRBJ1-2,TGTGCCAGCAGCAGAGTGGACAGGACATGGTATGGCTACACCTTC,CASSRVDRTWYGYTF
-,TRBV6-2/TRBV6-3,TRBD1,TRBJ1-6,TGTGCCAGCAGCAATCCGGGACAGGTTAATTCACCCCTCCACTTT,CASSNPGQVNSPLHF
-,TRBV4-1,TRBD1,TRBJ1-4,TGCGCCAGCAGCTCGGGACAGGGACGCCCAACTAATGAAAAACTGTTTTTT,CASSSGQGRPTNEKLFF
-,TRBV5-5,TRBD1,TRBJ1-4,TGTGCCAGCAGCTTCCCCGGGACAGGGGTAGAAAAACTGTTTTTT,CASSFPGTGVEKLFF
once,TRBV6-5,-,TRBJ1-2,TGTGCCAGCAAAGTAGGCGGAGGGGCCGCCTATGGCTACACCTTC,CASKVGGGAAYGYTF
-,TRBV12-3/TRBV12-4,TRBD1,TRBJ2-1,TGTGCCAGCAGTTTCGGACAGGTCAATGAGCAGTTCTTC,CASSFGQVNEQFF
-,TRBV3-1/TRBV3-2,-,TRBJ1-3,TGTGCCAGCAGCCAAGACCTGGAGCCTGGAAACACCATATATTTT,CASSQDLEPGNTIYF
-,TRBV6-6,TRBD1,TRBJ1-2,TGTGCCAGCAGTCAGGGGGGGACAGGGGGTAAAGAATATGGCTACACCTTC,CASSQGGTGGKEYGYTF
-,TRBV28,TRBD1,TRBJ1-3,TGTGCCACCCACGTACACGGACAGGGGTCTGGAAACACCATATATTTT,CATHVHGQGSGNTIYF
-,TRBV12-5,TRBD1,TRBJ2-7,TGTGCTAGTGGTTTGACCGGGACAGGGATCTACGAGCAGTACTTC,CASGLTGTGIYEQYF
-,TRBV5-5,-,TRBJ1-5,TGTGCCAGCAGCTTGTTCTCCGATCAGCCCCAGCATTTT,CASSLFSDQPQHF
few,TRBV2,-,TRBJ1-4,TGTGCCAGCAGAGGCCCAGGGACTAATGAAAAACTGTTTTTT,CASRGPGTNEKLFF
-,TRBV19,-,TRBJ1-5,TGTGCCAGTAGTATTTTGGACAGAGACGTCCAGCCCCAGCATTTT,CASSILDRDVQPQHF
-,TRBV5-1,-,TRBJ2-3,TGCGCCAGCAGCTTGGATGGGCTAGCTACATCTGGTACGCAGTATTTT,CASSLDGLATSGTQYF
-,TRBV21-1,-,TRBJ1-5,TGTGCCAGCAGCAAAGCGCAATCGGCTCTGTGGAGGAGGGGAATCGAGCCCCAGCATTTT,CASSKAQSALWRRGIEPQHF
-,TRBV4-1,-,TRBJ2-4,TGCGCCAGCAGCCCGGGGTCTTCCCTCGGGGCCAAAAACATTCAGTACTTC,CASSPGSSLGAKNIQYF
-,TRBV2,-,TRBJ1-1,TGTGCCAGCAGTCGACAGAACACTGAAGCTTTCTTT,CASSRQNTEAFF
once,TRBV2,-,TRBJ1-1,TGTGCCAGCAGGCCTATGGAGTTTAAGACTGAAGCTTTCTTT,CASRPMEFKTEAFF
-,TRBV28,TRBD2,TRBJ2-7,TGTGCCAGCAGTTTCCCGAAACTAGCGGGGGCCCTCTACGAGCAGTACTTC,CASSFPKLAGALYEQYF
-,TRBV19,TRBD2,TRBJ2-2,TGTGCCAGTAGGGGACTAGCGCGAAACACCGGGGAGCTGTTTTTT,CASRGLARNTGELFF
-,TRBV5-6,-,TRBJ2-1,TGTGCCAGCAGCCGGGGACTGCCCAATGAGCAGTTCTTC,CASSRGLPNEQFF
-,TRBV11-2,-,TRBJ2-3,TGTGCCAGCAGCTTCCTTCTCTTGACTAGCACAGATACGCAGTATTTT,CASSFLLLTSTDTQYF
once,TRBV30,-,TRBJ1-6,TGTGCCTGGAGTCGTAGGGGAGGAAATTCACCCCTCCACTTT,CAWSRRGGNSPLHF
few,TRBV30,TRBD1,TRBJ1-1,TGTGCCTGGATATCCGGGACAGTCATGGGGACTGAAGCTTTCTTT,CAWISGTVMGTEAFF
-,TRBV6-2/TRBV6-3,-,TRBJ1-5,TGTGCCAGCAGTAGCGACGTAGCGAGCAATCAGCCCCAGCATTTT,CASSSDVASNQPQHF
-,TRBV19,TRBD1,TRBJ1-6,TGTGCCAGTAGCTCGGACAGGGATACCTATAATTCACCCCTCCACTTT,CASSSDRDTYNSPLHF
-,TRBV18,-,TRBJ1-1,TGTGCCAGCTCACCCCCCTCAGGGGAGGGAGCAGAAGCTTTCTTT,CASSPPSGEGAEAFF
-,TRBV15,TRBD1,TRBJ1-2,TGTGCCACCAGCAGAGGCGGACAGGGGGAAGGCTACACCTTC,CATSRGGQGEGYTF
-,TRBV5-5,-,TRBJ2-5,TGTGCCAGCAGCTGGAGCGGAGAGACCCAGTACTTC,CASSWSGETQYF
-,TRBV5-1,-,TRBJ1-1,TGCGCCAGCTCCTGGGGGGGGAACACTGAAGCTTTCTTT,CASSWGGNTEAFF
-,TRBV27,-,TRBJ1-5,TGTGCCAGCAGTTTTGGGGAGTCTGGGCAGCCCCAGCATTTT,CASSFGESGQPQHF
once,TRBV5-1,TRBD1,TRBJ1-2,TGCGCCAGCAGCTTGGGACAGGGTACCTATGGCTACACCTTC,CASSLGQGTYGYTF
-,TRBV6-1,-,TRBJ2-2,TGTGCCAGCAGTGAAGGGTGGTTAGCGGCGATGGAAGAGGTGGGGGAGCTGTTTTTT,CASSEGWLAAMEEVGELFF
-,TRBV3-1/TRBV3-2,-,TRBJ2-5,TGTGCCAGCAGCCAAGTACCGGGCAGGGGAGAGACCCAGTACTTC,CASSQVPGRGETQYF
once,TRBV18,-,TRBJ2-2,TGTGCCAGCCGGACATCGAACACCGGGGAGCTGTTTTTT,CASRTSNTGELFF
-,TRBV5-1,TRBD2,TRBJ2-2,TGCGCCAGCAGCTTCGGACTAGCGGGGGCCATGGCCGGGGAGCTGTTTTTT,CASSFGLAGAMAGELFF
-,TRBV2,-,TRBJ2-5,TGTGCCAGCAGCCGGACTACGGCGGGCCAAGAGACCCAGTACTTC,CASSRTTAGQETQYF
-,TRBV2,TRBD2,TRBJ2-7,TGTGCCAGCAGCCGCACCTCCGGGACTAGCGTGGGAGATTTCTACGAGCAGTACTTC,CASSRTSGTSVGDFYEQYF
-,TRBV7-9,-,TRBJ1-6,TGTGCCAGCAGCTTAGTTGACAGTAGCTCCTATAATTCACCCCTCCACTTT,CASSLVDSSSYNSPLHF
once,TRBV28,-,TRBJ1-1,TGTGCCAGCAGTCGGAACACTGAAGCTTTCTTT,CASSRNTEAFF
-,TRBV7-2,-,TRBJ1-1,TGTGCCAGCAGCTTATTTCTGAGGGCTTTCTTT,CASSLFLRAFF
once,TRBV5-1,-,TRBJ1-2,TGCGCCAGCAGCGCCGGGGAGGAGGGTGGCTATGGCTACACCTTC,CASSAGEEGGYGYTF
-,TRBV7-8,-,TRBJ1-5,TGTGCCAGCAGCTTCGCAGGGGACCAGCCCCAGCATTTT,CASSFAGDQPQHF
-,TRBV4-1,-,TRBJ2-3,TGCGCCAGCAGCCCCCGACAGGCTAGCACAGATACGCAGTATTTT,CASSPRQASTDTQYF